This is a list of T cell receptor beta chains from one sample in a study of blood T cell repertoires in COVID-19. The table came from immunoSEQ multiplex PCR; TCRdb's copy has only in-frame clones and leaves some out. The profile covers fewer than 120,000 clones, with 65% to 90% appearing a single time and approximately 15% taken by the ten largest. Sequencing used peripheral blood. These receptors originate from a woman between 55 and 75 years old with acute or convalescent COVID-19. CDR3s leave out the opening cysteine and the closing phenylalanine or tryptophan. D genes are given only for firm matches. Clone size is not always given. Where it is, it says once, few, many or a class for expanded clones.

cdr3_aa: ASSREGTGAGEKLF
clone_size: -
j_call: TRBJ1-4
v_call: TRBV11-2
d_call: TRBD1

cdr3_aa: ASSFPRGTNTGELF
clone_size: -
j_call: TRBJ2-2
v_call: TRBV3-1/TRBV3-2
d_call: -

cdr3_aa: ASSVPPGLEQF
clone_size: -
j_call: TRBJ2-1
v_call: TRBV9
d_call: -

cdr3_aa: ASSPRLTGSRGYT
clone_size: -
j_call: TRBJ1-2
v_call: TRBV9
d_call: -

cdr3_aa: ASSDQGPSGNTIY
clone_size: -
j_call: TRBJ1-3
v_call: TRBV2
d_call: -

cdr3_aa: ASSVGGGGLYEQY
clone_size: -
j_call: TRBJ2-7
v_call: TRBV9
d_call: -

cdr3_aa: ASSLGAHGHNEQF
clone_size: -
j_call: TRBJ2-1
v_call: TRBV5-1
d_call: -

cdr3_aa: ASSYERAVNTGELF
clone_size: -
j_call: TRBJ2-2
v_call: TRBV4-1
d_call: -

cdr3_aa: AWSVRRQSSGNTIY
clone_size: -
j_call: TRBJ1-3
v_call: TRBV30
d_call: -

cdr3_aa: ATSARTGANYGYT
clone_size: -
j_call: TRBJ1-2
v_call: TRBV15
d_call: TRBD1

cdr3_aa: ASSSTDREGSPLH
clone_size: -
j_call: TRBJ1-6
v_call: TRBV5-1
d_call: TRBD1

cdr3_aa: ASSSRGGGKTDTQY
clone_size: -
j_call: TRBJ2-3
v_call: TRBV13
d_call: TRBD2

cdr3_aa: ASSPTGGGNQPQH
clone_size: -
j_call: TRBJ1-5
v_call: TRBV7-9
d_call: TRBD1

cdr3_aa: ASSGRDTLHEQY
clone_size: -
j_call: TRBJ2-7
v_call: TRBV7-2
d_call: -

cdr3_aa: ASSQDRIAAGPGNIQY
clone_size: -
j_call: TRBJ2-4
v_call: TRBV4-3
d_call: TRBD2

cdr3_aa: ASSDTRAGANVLT
clone_size: -
j_call: TRBJ2-6
v_call: TRBV6-1
d_call: -

cdr3_aa: ASSLSLAGGHTDTQY
clone_size: -
j_call: TRBJ2-3
v_call: TRBV5-4
d_call: TRBD2

cdr3_aa: ATKGQGQETQY
clone_size: once
j_call: TRBJ2-5
v_call: TRBV19
d_call: TRBD1